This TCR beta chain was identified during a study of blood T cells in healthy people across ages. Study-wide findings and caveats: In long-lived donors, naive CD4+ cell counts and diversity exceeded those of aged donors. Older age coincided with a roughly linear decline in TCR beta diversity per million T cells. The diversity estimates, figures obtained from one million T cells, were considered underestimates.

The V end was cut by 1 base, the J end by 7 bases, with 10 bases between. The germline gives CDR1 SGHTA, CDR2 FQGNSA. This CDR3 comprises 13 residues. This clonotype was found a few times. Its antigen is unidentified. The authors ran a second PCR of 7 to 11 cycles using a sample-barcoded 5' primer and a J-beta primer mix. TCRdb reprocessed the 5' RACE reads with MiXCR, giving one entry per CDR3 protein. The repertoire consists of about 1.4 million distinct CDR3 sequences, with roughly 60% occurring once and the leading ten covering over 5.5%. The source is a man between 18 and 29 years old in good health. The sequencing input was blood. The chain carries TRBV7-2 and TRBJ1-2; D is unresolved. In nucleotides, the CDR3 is TGTGCCAGCAGCTTAGAGCGGGTGACTGGCTACACCTTC. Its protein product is CASSLERVTGYTF.